This T cell receptor (beta chain) is drawn from a study of identical twins. Study results and caveats: Insertion counts were lower in abundant cord blood beta clonotypes, a trend that memory repertoires did not show.

Template switching added a universal primer site; cDNA carried unique molecular identifiers. Via MiXCR, TCRdb re-called the 5' RACE reads, giving one row per CDR3 protein. The table includes about 460,000 distinct CDR3 sequences, 13% to 15% detected once. The donors were all healthy and Caucasian. Details on this clonotype: Its antigen remains unknown.

Unmatched junction bases numbered 6, after V lost 5 bases and J lost 1 base. Germline assignment: CDR1 SGHDT and CDR2 YYEEEE. This CDR3 contains 15 residues. The same sample was also used in a study of yellow fever vaccine responses in identical twins.

The sequence derives from a woman under 30 in good health. The genes are TRBV5-6 and TRBJ2-1, with 7 bases matching TRBD1. Source material: CD4+ T cells sorted from blood. This CDR3 reads CASRDPGQSYNEQFF. The CDR3 DNA is TGTGCCAGCAGGGATCCGGGACAGTCCTACAATGAGCAGTTCTTC. The whole variable domain, remainder taken from reference TRBV5-6 and TRBJ2-1, is DAGVTQSPTHLIKTRGQQVTLRCSPKSGHDTVSWYQQALGQGPQFIFQYYEEEERQRGNFPDRFSGHQFPNYSSELNVNALLLGDSALYLCASRDPGQSYNEQFFGPGTRLTVL.